The rows below give T cell receptor beta chains drawn from one sample of a study of naive and memory T cell subsets. In TCRdb, the UMI-ligation and nested PCR reads were re-called with MiXCR into one record per CDR3 protein. The data hold over 80,000 distinct CDR3 sequences, with 11% observed a single time. Material for sequencing was naive CD4+ T cells from blood. Source of these receptors: a human donor in good health. Both conserved end residues are part of each CDR3.

11	TRBV19	TRBJ2-2	CASSTRGELFF
14	TRBV6-5	TRBJ2-4	CASREGVAKNIQYF
13	TRBV20-1	TRBJ2-1	CSRKDRPYNEQFF
12	TRBV29-1	TRBJ1-1	CSVDAGDTEAFF
20	TRBV19	TRBJ2-4	CASSIAAGGSPYPSKNIQYF
14	TRBV19	TRBJ2-1	CASSLLPGGYEQFF
15	TRBV4-2	TRBJ2-1	CASSQTLAAVGEQFF
14	TRBV9	TRBJ1-3	CASTPQGPGNTIYF
11	TRBV10-3	TRBJ2-1	CAIGPNNEQFF
16	TRBV7-8	TRBJ2-1	CASSLAGGPRSNEQFF
17	TRBV4-2	TRBJ2-3	CASSQVGWGRAPDTQYF
17	TRBV6-6	TRBJ2-1	CASRGFKGTASYNEQFF
15	TRBV5-1	TRBJ2-5	CASSEGTGGQETQYF
13	TRBV6-2/TRBV6-3	TRBJ2-1	CASSRGQGDEQFF
17	TRBV5-1	TRBJ1-6	CASSFDASGPQNSPLHF
14	TRBV7-2	TRBJ1-2	CASSSGAEAYGYTF
16	TRBV14	TRBJ2-7	CASSPPSQAGSYEQYF
13	TRBV7-2	TRBJ1-1	CASRPTGNTEAFF
13	TRBV20-1	TRBJ1-1	CSASLTGVTEAFF
16	TRBV12-5	TRBJ2-3	CASGLVLGGLTDTQYF
15	TRBV6-6	TRBJ2-7	CASSSPGQGFYEQYF
12	TRBV7-9	TRBJ2-5	CASGGRDETQYF
14	TRBV27	TRBJ2-5	CASSFLGAQETQYF
14	TRBV9	TRBJ2-1	CASSVRLANNEQFF
14	TRBV28	TRBJ1-2	CAIRLGRFSYGYTF
15	TRBV4-3	TRBJ2-1	CASSQILAVFNEQFF
18	TRBV9	TRBJ2-3	CASSVVPTSGGSTDTQYF
13	TRBV14	TRBJ2-7	CAGTGQECYEQYF
15	TRBV24-1	TRBJ2-5	CATSDRKGGKETQYF
15	TRBV15	TRBJ2-7	CATSRERTGRWEQYF
11	TRBV12-3/TRBV12-4	TRBJ1-2	CASRLGYGYTF
19	TRBV15	TRBJ2-2	CATSRGWGGPRSNTGELFF
13	TRBV30	TRBJ1-3	CAWSTGAGNTIYF
15	TRBV30	TRBJ2-7	CAWSVPVSTIYEQYF
11	TRBV2	TRBJ2-3	CASTLINTQYF
13	TRBV12-3/TRBV12-4	TRBJ1-2	CASSLTGGLGYTF
17	TRBV4-2	TRBJ2-6	CASSQGPQGSGANVLTF
14	TRBV6-2/TRBV6-3	TRBJ2-7	CASSYLAVSYEQYF
15	TRBV5-1	TRBJ2-1	CASSPLAGSPSEQFF
13	TRBV6-5	TRBJ2-3	CASSKQDGDTQYF
14	TRBV4-3	TRBJ1-4	CASSLTGGGEKLFF
16	TRBV6-6	TRBJ2-1	CALGKSGLAGVSVQFF
14	TRBV27	TRBJ1-4	CASSSDGYNEKLFF
12	TRBV7-2	TRBJ2-3	CASRILGYTQYF
15	TRBV20-1	TRBJ2-5	CSARDPGTTQETQYF
17	TRBV30	TRBJ1-1	CAWSTGTGETGYTEAFF
18	TRBV4-3	TRBJ1-6	CASSHDKGLSTYNSPLHF
15	TRBV20-1	TRBJ2-1	CSAMGTGSTYNEQFF
14	TRBV7-9	TRBJ2-7	CASSLTGGAYEQYF
12	TRBV29-1	TRBJ2-5	CSASGIEGTQYF
16	TRBV23-1	TRBJ2-7	CASSHKHKTGVYEQYF
13	TRBV20-1	TRBJ1-2	CSADGTIWDGYTF
12	TRBV12-3/TRBV12-4	TRBJ1-1	CASSFLGGEAFF
15	TRBV7-6	TRBJ2-2	CASSSRPTYTGELFF
15	TRBV7-2	TRBJ2-7	CASSSGLAGVVEQYF
17	TRBV4-2	TRBJ2-3	CASSQDSGTGYTDTQYF
12	TRBV29-1	TRBJ1-4	CSGRGSNEKLFF
16	TRBV24-1	TRBJ2-2	CATSEGGQANTGELFF